These 6 T cell receptor beta chains came from one sample sequenced in a study of vaccination effects on CD4 cells after COVID-19. Clones were read by immunoSEQ multiplex PCR, and TCRdb kept only the in-frame ones, dropping some. This table has 50,000 to 80,000 clones, less than 80% appearing once. These TCRs' antigens remain unknown. It was after nine to ten days of culture that CD4+ T cells were isolated. The cohort was immunized with two doses of either the BNT162b2 or mRNA-1273 vaccine. The sample here was CD4+ T cells from PBMCs cultured without peptide, taken after COVID-19 vaccination. The receptors come from a human donor who received a COVID-19 vaccine.

The chain couples TRBV29-1 to TRBJ1-2, with D unresolved. The CDR3 is 9 amino acids. The germline gives CDR1 SQVTM, CDR2 ANQGSEA. Trimming removed 4 bases at V and 8 bases at J, with 5 bases between. The CDR3 sequence is CSVVQGYTF. CDR3 DNA: TGCAGCGTTGTTCAGGGCTACACCTTC.

V usage is TRBV5-6 and J usage is TRBJ1-6; D remains unclear. The CDR3 has 16 residues. Germline V gives CDR1 SGHDT, CDR2 YYEEEE. Trimming removed 4 bases from V and 8 bases from J, with 19 bases in between. CDR3 nucleotide sequence: TGTGCCAGCAGCCTGATTGGGGTCGGTAAGGATTCACCCCTCCACTTT. It encodes CASSLIGVGKDSPLHF.

This clone came up a few times. The V gene is TRBV5-1, the J gene TRBJ1-2; D may be TRBD1 (5 bases). V was shortened by 3 bases and J by 1 base, with 22 bases between the two germline ends. The CDR3 is made up of 18 amino acids. Germline lookup yields CDR1 SGHRS and CDR2 YFSETQ. In DNA, the CDR3 is TGCGCCAGCAGCTCCCGGGGAGGCAGGGCCTCTAATAACTATGGCTACACCTTC. Its protein product is CASSSRGGRASNNYGYTF.

The genes are TRBV4-1 and TRBJ2-2; 9 nucleotides match TRBD2. Per the germline V gene, CDR1 is MGHRA and CDR2 is YSYEKL. The ends lost 4 bases at V and 0 bases at J; junction bases unmatched: 6. There are 17 residues in the CDR3. The CDR3, as DNA: TGCGCCAGCAGCCGTATAGCGGGGGCCTCGAACACCGGGGAGCTGTTTTTT. This translates into CASSRIAGASNTGELFF.

The table lists this clone with a few counts. As DNA, the CDR3 is TGTGCCAGCTCACCACAAGGGGGATCGGCTGAAGCTTTCTTT. Encoded protein: CASSPQGGSAEAFF. V is TRBV18 and J is TRBJ1-1, with D perhaps matching TRBD1 (6 bases). The CDR3 sequence is 14 residues long. Germline CDR1 and CDR2: KGHSH and LQKENI. V lost 1 base, J lost 6 bases, and 12 bases lay in between.

This chain joins TRBV15 and TRBJ1-2; D call uncertain. This CDR3 is 14 amino acids long. V lost 0 bases and J 5 bases, leaving 10 bases between the germline ends. The germline CDR1 and CDR2 sequences are LNHNV and YYDKDF (reference sequence). The CDR3 protein is CATSRDQGFYGYTF. CDR3 DNA: TGTGCCACCAGCAGAGATCAAGGTTTTTATGGCTACACCTTC.